The T cell receptor beta chain described here comes from a study of long-term antiretroviral therapy in people with HIV. Version v3.0 of the immunoSEQ assay ran at survey level. The data were produced by immunoSEQ multiplex PCR, yet TCRdb's version contains in-frame clones alone and is incomplete. Among about 22,000 clones listed, 86% were seen once. V gave up 0 bases and J gave up 9 bases, with 9 bases separating them. There are 12 residues in the CDR3. Germline V CDR1 and CDR2: SGHRS, YFSETQ. The sequences come from unsorted PBMCs, collected 1.8 years before starting antiretroviral therapy. The chain recombines TRBV5-1 with TRBJ1-1; a possible D gene is TRBD1 (5 bases). This sequence was found in a woman aged 25 to 39 with HIV. CDR3 DNA: TGCGCCAGCAGCTTGGGGGGGGAAAAAGCTTTCTTT. It translates to CASSLGGEKAFF. Based on the CDR3 plus reference TRBV5-1 and TRBJ1-1, the full variable domain is KAGVTQTPRYLIKTRGQQVTLSCSPISGHRSVSWYQQTPGQGLQFLFEYFSETQRNKGNFPGRFSGRQFSNSRSEMNVSTLELGDSALYLCASSLGGEKAFFGQGTRLTVV.